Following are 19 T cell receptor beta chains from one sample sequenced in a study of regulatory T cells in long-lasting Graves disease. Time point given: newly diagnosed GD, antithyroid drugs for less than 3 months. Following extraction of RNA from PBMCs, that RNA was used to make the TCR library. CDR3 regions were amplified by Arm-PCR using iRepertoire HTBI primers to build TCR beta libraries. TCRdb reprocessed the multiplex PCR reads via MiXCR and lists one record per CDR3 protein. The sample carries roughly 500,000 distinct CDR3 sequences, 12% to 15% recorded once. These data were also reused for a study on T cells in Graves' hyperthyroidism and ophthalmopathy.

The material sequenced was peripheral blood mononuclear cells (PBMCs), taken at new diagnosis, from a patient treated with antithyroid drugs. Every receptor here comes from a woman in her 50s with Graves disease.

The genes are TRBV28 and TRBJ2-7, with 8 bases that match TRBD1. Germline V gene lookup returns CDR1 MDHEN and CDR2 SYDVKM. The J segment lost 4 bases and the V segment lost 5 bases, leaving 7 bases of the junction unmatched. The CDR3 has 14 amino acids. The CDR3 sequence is CASSPQTGVYEQYF. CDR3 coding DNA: TGTGCCAGCAGTCCCCAGACAGGGGTTTACGAGCAGTACTTC.

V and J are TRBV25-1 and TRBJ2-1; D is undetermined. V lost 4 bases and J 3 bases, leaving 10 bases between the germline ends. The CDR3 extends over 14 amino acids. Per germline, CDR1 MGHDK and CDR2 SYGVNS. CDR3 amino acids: CASSGAKGYNEQFF. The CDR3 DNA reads TGTGCCAGCAGTGGTGCGAAAGGCTACAATGAGCAGTTCTTC.

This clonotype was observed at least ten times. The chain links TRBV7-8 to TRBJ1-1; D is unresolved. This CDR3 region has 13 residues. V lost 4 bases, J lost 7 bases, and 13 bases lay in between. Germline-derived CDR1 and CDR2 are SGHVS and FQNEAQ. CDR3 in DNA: TGTGCCAGCAGCTCCAATCCCCACCGTGAAGCTTTCTTT. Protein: CASSSNPHREAFF.

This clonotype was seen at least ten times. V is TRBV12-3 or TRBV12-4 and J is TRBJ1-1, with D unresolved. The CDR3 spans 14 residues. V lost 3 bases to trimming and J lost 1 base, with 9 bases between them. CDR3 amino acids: CASSFGVANTEAFF. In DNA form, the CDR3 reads TGTGCCAGCAGTTTCGGGGTAGCGAACACTGAAGCTTTCTTT.

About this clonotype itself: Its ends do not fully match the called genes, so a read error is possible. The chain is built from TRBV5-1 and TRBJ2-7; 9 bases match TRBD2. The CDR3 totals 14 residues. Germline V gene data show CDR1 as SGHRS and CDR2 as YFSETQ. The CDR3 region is CASRPAGGGGEQYF. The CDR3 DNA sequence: TGTGCCAGCAGACCAGCGGGAGGCGGGGGCGAGCAGTACTTC.

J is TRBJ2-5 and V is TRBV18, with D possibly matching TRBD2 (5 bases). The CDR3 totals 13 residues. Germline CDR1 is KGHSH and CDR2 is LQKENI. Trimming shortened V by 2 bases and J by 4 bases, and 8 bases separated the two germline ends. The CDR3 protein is CASSPKGLETQYF. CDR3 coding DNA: TGTGCCAGCTCACCAAAAGGACTAGAGACCCAGTACTTC.

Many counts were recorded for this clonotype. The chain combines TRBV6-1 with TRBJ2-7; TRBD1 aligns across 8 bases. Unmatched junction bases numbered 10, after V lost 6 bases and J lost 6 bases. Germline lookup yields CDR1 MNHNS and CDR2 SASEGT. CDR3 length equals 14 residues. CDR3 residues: CASRPGQVLREQYF. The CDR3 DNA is TGTGCCAGCAGACCGGGACAGGTCCTCCGCGAGCAGTACTTC.

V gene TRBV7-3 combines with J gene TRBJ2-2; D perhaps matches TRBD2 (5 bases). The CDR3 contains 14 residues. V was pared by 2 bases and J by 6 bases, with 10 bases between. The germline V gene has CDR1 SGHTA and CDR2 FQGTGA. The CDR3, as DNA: TGTGCCAGCAGCTTACGGCGGGTCCCCGGGGAGCTGTTTTTT. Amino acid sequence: CASSLRRVPGELFF.

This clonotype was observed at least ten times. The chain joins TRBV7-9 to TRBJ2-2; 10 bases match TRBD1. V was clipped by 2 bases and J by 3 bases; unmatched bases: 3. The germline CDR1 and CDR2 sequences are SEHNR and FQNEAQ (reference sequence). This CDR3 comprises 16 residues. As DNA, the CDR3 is TGTGCCAGCAGCTTATTCGGGACAGGGGACACCGGGGAGCTGTTTTTT. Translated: CASSLFGTGDTGELFF.

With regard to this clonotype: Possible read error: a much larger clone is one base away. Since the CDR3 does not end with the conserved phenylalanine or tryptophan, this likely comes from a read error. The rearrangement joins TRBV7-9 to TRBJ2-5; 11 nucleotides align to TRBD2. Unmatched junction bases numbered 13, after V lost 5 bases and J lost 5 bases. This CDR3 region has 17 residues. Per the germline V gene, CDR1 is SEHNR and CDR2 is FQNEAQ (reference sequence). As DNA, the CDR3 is TGTGCCAGCAGCCCGGGGACTAGCGGAGTCGGCATTGAGACCCAGTACCTC. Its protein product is CASSPGTSGVGIETQYL.

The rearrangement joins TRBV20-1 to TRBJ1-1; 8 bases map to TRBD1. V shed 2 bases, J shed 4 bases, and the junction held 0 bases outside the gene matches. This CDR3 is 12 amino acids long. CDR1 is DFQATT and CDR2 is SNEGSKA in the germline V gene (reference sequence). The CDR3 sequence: CSARQGATEAFF. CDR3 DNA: TGCAGTGCTAGACAGGGGGCCACTGAAGCTTTCTTT.

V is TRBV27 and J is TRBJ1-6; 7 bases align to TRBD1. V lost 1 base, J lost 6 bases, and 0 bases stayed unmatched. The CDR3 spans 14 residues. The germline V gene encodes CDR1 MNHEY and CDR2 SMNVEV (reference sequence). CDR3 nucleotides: TGTGCCAGCAGTTTATGGGACAGTAATTCACCCCTCCACTTT. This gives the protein CASSLWDSNSPLHF.

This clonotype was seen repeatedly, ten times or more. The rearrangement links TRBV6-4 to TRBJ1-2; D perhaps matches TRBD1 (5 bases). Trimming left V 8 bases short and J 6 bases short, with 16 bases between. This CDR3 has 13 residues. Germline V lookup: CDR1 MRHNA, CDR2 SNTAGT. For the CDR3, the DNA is TGTGCCAGCTCATCGGGGCAGCTGGATGGCTACACCTTC. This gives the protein CASSSGQLDGYTF.

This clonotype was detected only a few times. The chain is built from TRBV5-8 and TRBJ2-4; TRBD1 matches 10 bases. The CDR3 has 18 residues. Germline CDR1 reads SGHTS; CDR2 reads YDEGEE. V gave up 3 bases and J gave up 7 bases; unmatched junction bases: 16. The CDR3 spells CASSSTGGAGTSWNIQYF. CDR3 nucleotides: TGTGCCAGCAGCTCGACAGGGGGCGCGGGGACTTCTTGGAACATTCAGTACTTC. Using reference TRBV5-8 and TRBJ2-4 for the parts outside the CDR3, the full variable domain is EAGVTQSPTHLIKTRGQQATLRCSPISGHTSVYWYQQALGLGLQFLLWYDEGEERNRGNFPPRFSGRQFPNYSSELNVNALELEDSALYLCASSSTGGAGTSWNIQYFGAGTRLSVL.

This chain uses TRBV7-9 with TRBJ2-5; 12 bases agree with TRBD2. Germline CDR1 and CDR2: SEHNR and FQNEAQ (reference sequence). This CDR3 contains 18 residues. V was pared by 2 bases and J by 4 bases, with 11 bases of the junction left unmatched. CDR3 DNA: TGTGCCAGCAGCTTAACCTCCCGGCCTAGCGGGAGGGGAGAGACCCAGTACTTC. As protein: CASSLTSRPSGRGETQYF.

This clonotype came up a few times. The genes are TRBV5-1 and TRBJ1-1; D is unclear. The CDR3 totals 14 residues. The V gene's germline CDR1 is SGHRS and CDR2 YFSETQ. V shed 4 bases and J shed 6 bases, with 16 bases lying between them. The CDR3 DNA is TGCGCCAGCAGCCGCATGGCCGGTGTCCCTGAAGCTTTCTTT. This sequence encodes CASSRMAGVPEAFF.

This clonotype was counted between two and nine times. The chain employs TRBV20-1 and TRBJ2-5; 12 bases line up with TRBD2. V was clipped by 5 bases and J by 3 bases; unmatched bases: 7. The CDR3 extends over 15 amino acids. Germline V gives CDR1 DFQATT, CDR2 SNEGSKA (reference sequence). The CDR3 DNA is TGCAGTGCTCCCCGGACTAGCGGGATGGAAGAGACCCAGTACTTC. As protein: CSAPRTSGMEETQYF.

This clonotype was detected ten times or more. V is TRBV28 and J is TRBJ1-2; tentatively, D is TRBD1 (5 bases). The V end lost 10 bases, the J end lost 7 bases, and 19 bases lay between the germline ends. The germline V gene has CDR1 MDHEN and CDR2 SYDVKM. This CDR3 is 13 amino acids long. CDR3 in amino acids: CATHLVVGGGYTF. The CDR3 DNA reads TGTGCCACCCATTTGGTCGTTGGGGGTGGCTACACCTTC.

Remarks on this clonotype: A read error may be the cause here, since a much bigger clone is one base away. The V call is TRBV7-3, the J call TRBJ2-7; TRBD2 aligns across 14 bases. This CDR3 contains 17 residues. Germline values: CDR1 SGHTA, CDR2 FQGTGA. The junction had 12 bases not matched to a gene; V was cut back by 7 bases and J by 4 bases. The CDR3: CASNMSGTSGSFYEQYF. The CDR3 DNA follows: TGTGCCAGCAACATGTCCGGGACTAGCGGGAGTTTTTACGAGCAGTACTTC.